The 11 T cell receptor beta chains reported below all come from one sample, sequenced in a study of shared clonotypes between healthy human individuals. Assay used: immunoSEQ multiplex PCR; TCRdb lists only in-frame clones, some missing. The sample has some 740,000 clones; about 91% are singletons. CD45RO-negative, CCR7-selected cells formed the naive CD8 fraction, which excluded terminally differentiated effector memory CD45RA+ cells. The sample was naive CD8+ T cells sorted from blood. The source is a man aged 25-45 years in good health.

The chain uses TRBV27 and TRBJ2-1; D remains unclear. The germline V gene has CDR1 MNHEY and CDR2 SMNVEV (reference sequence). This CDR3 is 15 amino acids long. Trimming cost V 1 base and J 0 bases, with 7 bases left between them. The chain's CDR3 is CASSLLWSSYNEQFF. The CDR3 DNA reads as TGTGCCAGCAGTTTATTATGGTCCTCCTACAATGAGCAGTTCTTC.

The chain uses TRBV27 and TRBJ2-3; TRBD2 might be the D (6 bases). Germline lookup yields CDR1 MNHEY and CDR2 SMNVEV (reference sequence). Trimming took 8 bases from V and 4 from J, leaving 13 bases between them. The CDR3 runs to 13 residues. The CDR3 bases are TGTGCCAGCGGGGTGTGGGGGGCAGATACGCAGTATTTT. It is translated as CASGVWGADTQYF.

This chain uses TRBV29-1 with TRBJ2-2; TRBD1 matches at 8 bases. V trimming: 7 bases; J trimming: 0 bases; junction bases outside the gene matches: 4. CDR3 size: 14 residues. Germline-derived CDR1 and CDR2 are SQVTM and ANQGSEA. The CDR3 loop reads CSGYRGANTGELFF. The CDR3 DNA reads TGCAGCGGGTACAGGGGGGCGAACACCGGGGAGCTGTTTTTT.

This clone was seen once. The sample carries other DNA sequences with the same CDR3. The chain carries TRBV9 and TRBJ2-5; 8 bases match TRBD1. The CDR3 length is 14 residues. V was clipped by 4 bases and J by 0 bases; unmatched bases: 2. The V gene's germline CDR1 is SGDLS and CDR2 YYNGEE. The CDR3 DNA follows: TGTGCCAGCAGCACGGACAGGGACCAAGAGACCCAGTACTTC. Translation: CASSTDRDQETQYF.

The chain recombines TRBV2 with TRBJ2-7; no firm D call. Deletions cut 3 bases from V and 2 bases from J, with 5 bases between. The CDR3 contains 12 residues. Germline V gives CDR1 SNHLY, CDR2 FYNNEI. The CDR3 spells CASSDLPYEQYF. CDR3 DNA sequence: TGTGCCAGCAGTGATTTGCCCTACGAGCAGTACTTC.

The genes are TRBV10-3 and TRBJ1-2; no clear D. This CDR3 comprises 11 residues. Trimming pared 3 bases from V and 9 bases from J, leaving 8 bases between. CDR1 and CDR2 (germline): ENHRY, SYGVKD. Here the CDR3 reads CAISDLWSYTF. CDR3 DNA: TGTGCCATCAGTGATCTATGGAGCTACACCTTC.

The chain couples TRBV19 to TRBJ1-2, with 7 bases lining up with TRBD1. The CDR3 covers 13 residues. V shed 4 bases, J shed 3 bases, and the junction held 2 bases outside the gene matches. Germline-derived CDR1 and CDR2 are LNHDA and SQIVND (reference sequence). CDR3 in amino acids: CASSTTGDYGYTF. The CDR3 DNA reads TGTGCCAGTAGTACTACAGGGGACTATGGCTACACCTTC.

This CDR3 reads CASSFRTGEYEQYF. In DNA, the CDR3 is TGTGCCAGCAGCTTTAGGACAGGGGAGTACGAGCAGTACTTC. The chain recombines TRBV11-2 with TRBJ2-7; 9 bases map to TRBD1. Unmatched junction bases numbered 4, after V lost 3 bases and J lost 4 bases. Looked up from germline, CDR1 is SGHAT and CDR2 is FQNNGV. This CDR3 spans 14 amino acids.

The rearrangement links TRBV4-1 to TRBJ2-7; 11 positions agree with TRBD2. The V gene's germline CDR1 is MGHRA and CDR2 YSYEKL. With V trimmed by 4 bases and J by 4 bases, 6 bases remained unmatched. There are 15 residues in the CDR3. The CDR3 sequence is CASSRGLAGGYEQYF. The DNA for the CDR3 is TGCGCCAGCAGCCGAGGACTAGCGGGCGGATACGAGCAGTACTTC.

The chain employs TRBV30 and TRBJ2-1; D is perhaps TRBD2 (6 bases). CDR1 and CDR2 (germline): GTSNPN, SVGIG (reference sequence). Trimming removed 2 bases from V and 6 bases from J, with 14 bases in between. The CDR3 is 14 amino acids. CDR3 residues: CAWSLGLVSNEQFF. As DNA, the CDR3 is TGTGCCTGGAGTTTGGGACTCGTCAGCAATGAGCAGTTCTTC.

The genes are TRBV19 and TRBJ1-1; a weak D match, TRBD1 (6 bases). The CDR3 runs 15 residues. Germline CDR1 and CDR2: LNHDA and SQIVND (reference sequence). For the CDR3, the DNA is TGTGCGACCCAGGGGCACCCCTCGAAGGAGACTGAAGCTTTCTTT. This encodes CATQGHPSKETEAFF.